The T cell receptor (beta chain) described here comes from a study of blood T cell repertoires in COVID-19. Study at large: The United States, Italy and Spain were the sources of the acute and convalescent COVID-19 samples.

This clone was observed once. Per the original methods: Reference gene primers were amplified, and this amplification served to estimate nucleated cell counts. This table comes from immunoSEQ multiplex PCR, and its TCRdb copy is limited to in-frame clones, with some not included. For V, J and clone size, that table is used; D and trimming come from the DNA. The data contain over 200,000 clones, 65% to 90% of them seen just once; the ten biggest clones take up approximately 5%. Trimming shortened V by 2 bases and J by 3 bases, and 10 bases separated the two germline ends. Germline values: CDR1 MNHEY, CDR2 SVGAGI. There are 15 residues in the CDR3.

What was sequenced was peripheral blood. The rearrangement uses TRBV6-5 and TRBJ1-4; possible D gene TRBD1, 6 bases. The TCR was taken from a human donor in a cohort sampled during active COVID-19. The CDR3 DNA reads TGTGCCAGCAGTTACGATCCAGGGGCTAATGAAAAACTGTTTTTT. The encoded protein is CASSYDPGANEKLFF.